A selection of T cell receptor beta chains follows, all from one sample in a study of shared clonotypes between healthy human individuals. Produced via immunoSEQ multiplex PCR; TCRdb's table is partial and in-frame only. In the table there are hundreds of thousands of clones, 92% of which are singletons. Sequences were obtained from naive CD8+ T cells sorted from blood. All receptors derive from a man aged 30 to 39 in good health. Both conserved end residues are part of each CDR3. The D gene is left open where the match is weak. The listing skips clone size in some rows; elsewhere it reads once, few, many or a size class.

abundance,d_gene,j_gene,v_gene,CDR3nt,CDR3aa
-,-,TRBJ2-5,TRBV20-1,TGCAGTGCTAGAAGGTGGACCCAGTACTTC,CSARRWTQYF
-,TRBD1,TRBJ2-7,TRBV5-6,TGTGCCAGCAGTACCGGGACAGAGGATTTTCCGCAGTACTTC,CASSTGTEDFPQYF
once,TRBD1,TRBJ2-7,TRBV5-1,TGCGCCAGCAGCGAAGGACAGGTTCACTACGAGCAGTACTTC,CASSEGQVHYEQYF
-,-,TRBJ2-3,TRBV27,TGTGCCAGCAGTCATGGGGATACGCAGTATTTT,CASSHGDTQYF
once,TRBD1,TRBJ1-4,TRBV7-9,TGTGCCAGCAGCAAGGGGGGGACAGGGAATGAAAAACTGTTTTTT,CASSKGGTGNEKLFF
-,TRBD1,TRBJ1-2,TRBV28,TGTGCCAGCAGTTTATCCCCGGGACAGGGGGCAAATTATGGCTACACCTTC,CASSLSPGQGANYGYTF
-,-,TRBJ2-2,TRBV9,TGTGCCAGCAGCCTTTGGGGGACCGGGGAGCTGTTTTTT,CASSLWGTGELFF
-,-,TRBJ2-1,TRBV20-1,TGCAGTGCCATAGCAGATGAGCAGTTCTTC,CSAIADEQFF
-,-,TRBJ2-2,TRBV15,TGTGCCACCAGCAGAGATCTATCGGCCCGGAATAGGGAGCTGTTTTTT,CATSRDLSARNRELFF
-,TRBD1,TRBJ1-5,TRBV14,TGTGCCAGCAGCCGGGGACAGGGGAGCAATCAGCCCCAGCATTTT,CASSRGQGSNQPQHF
-,-,TRBJ2-3,TRBV28,TGTGCCAGCAGTTTAGCCGGGGGCGAAGATACGCAGTATTTT,CASSLAGGEDTQYF
-,-,TRBJ2-7,TRBV2,TGTGCCAGCACCCCTCCCGACTACGGCTACGAGCAGTACTTC,CASTPPDYGYEQYF
-,-,TRBJ1-1,TRBV19,TGTGCCAGTAGTTTGGGGAACACTGAAGCTTTCTTT,CASSLGNTEAFF
-,TRBD2,TRBJ2-7,TRBV5-4,TGTGCCAGCAGCTACTTCCCGGGACTAGCGCCGGACGAGCAGTACTTC,CASSYFPGLAPDEQYF
-,TRBD1,TRBJ2-1,TRBV13,TGTGCCAGCGGAGGACAGGGGGGCGGCAATGAGCAGTTCTTC,CASGGQGGGNEQFF
-,-,TRBJ2-7,TRBV28,TGTGCCAGCAGCGACAACGATAGGACCTACGAGCAGTACTTC,CASSDNDRTYEQYF
-,-,TRBJ2-2,TRBV29-1,TGCAGCGTTGGGGGGGACGCCACCGGGGAGCTGTTTTTT,CSVGGDATGELFF
-,-,TRBJ2-5,TRBV25-1,TGTGCCAGCAGTGAATTTGAAAGTATGTACTTC,CASSEFESMYF
-,-,TRBJ2-7,TRBV25-1,TGTGCCAGCAGTGATTCAGGACAGACCTACGAGCAGTACTTC,CASSDSGQTYEQYF
-,-,TRBJ2-7,TRBV6-1,TGTGCCAGCATATACGGCTACGAGCAGTACTTC,CASIYGYEQYF
-,-,TRBJ2-5,TRBV11-3,TGTGCCAGCAGCTTGGGGGGAGTAGAGACCCAGTACTTC,CASSLGGVETQYF
-,TRBD1,TRBJ2-1,TRBV4-2,TGTGCCAGCAGCCAACCCGGGACAGGGAACCCCTACAATGAGCAGTTCTTC,CASSQPGTGNPYNEQFF
-,-,TRBJ1-2,TRBV5-4,TGTGCCAGCAGCTTGGTCCCGGCGAGTGGCTACACCTTC,CASSLVPASGYTF
-,-,TRBJ2-7,TRBV9,TGTGCCAGCAATTTGGGCCGCCCTCTGGCCTACGAGCAGTACTTC,CASNLGRPLAYEQYF
-,-,TRBJ1-5,TRBV9,TGTGCCAGCAGCGCCGGGACGCCCGGGCCCCAGCATTTT,CASSAGTPGPQHF
-,-,TRBJ2-1,TRBV11-3,TGTGCCAGCAGCTTAGGCTCTGGGAGTATGGACAATGAGCAGTTCTTC,CASSLGSGSMDNEQFF
-,-,TRBJ2-5,TRBV11-2,TGTGCCAGCAGCCCCGGCGGGACCTTGTCCCCCCAAGAGACCCAGTACTTC,CASSPGGTLSPQETQYF
once,-,TRBJ2-5,TRBV2,TGTGCCAGCAGTGAGTTTCAAGAGACCCAGTACTTC,CASSEFQETQYF
-,-,TRBJ2-1,TRBV7-9,TGTGCCAGCAGCTTATCGTTCGGGGAGTCGTCCTACAATGAGCAGTTCTTC,CASSLSFGESSYNEQFF
-,-,TRBJ1-5,TRBV9,TGTGCCAGCAGCGCCCAGGGCCACCCCGGGGAGCCCCAGCATTTT,CASSAQGHPGEPQHF
-,-,TRBJ2-1,TRBV5-1,TGCGCCAGCAGCTTGTGGCTTGCGAGCGACAATGAGCAGTTCTTC,CASSLWLASDNEQFF
once,TRBD2,TRBJ2-2,TRBV28,TGTGCCAGCAGTTCCCCCGGGAGAGCGGGAGGGAACACCGGGGAGCTGTTTTTT,CASSSPGRAGGNTGELFF
once,-,TRBJ2-7,TRBV7-6,TGTGCCAGCAGCCCTAGTACGACTGCCCCGGGGGAGCAGTACTTC,CASSPSTTAPGEQYF
-,-,TRBJ2-2,TRBV4-1,TGCGCCAGCAGCCAGGGGTTTCAAGGGGCAGGCACCGGGGAGCTGTTTTTT,CASSQGFQGAGTGELFF
-,-,TRBJ2-7,TRBV5-8,TGTGCCAGCAGACGGGGGTTGAGCTCCTACGAGCAGTACTTC,CASRRGLSSYEQYF
-,-,TRBJ2-7,TRBV7-9,TGTGCCAGCAGCCCGAGTGCGGAGCAGTACTTC,CASSPSAEQYF
-,-,TRBJ1-4,TRBV19,TGTGCCAGTAGTTGGACTACACGTACTAATGAAAAACTGTTTTTT,CASSWTTRTNEKLFF
few,TRBD1,TRBJ2-7,TRBV4-1,TGCGCCAGCAGCCGGGTCGAGGACAGGGGCTACGAGCAGTACTTC,CASSRVEDRGYEQYF
-,-,TRBJ1-5,TRBV9,TGTGCCAGCAGCGTAGGGGAGGGTCAGCCCCAGCATTTT,CASSVGEGQPQHF
-,TRBD2,TRBJ2-7,TRBV27,TGTGCCAGCAGCCTAGCGGGAGATCACGAGCAGTACTTC,CASSLAGDHEQYF
-,-,TRBJ2-2,TRBV5-5,TGTGCCAGCAGCAAGAACACCGGGGAGCTGTTTTTT,CASSKNTGELFF
-,-,TRBJ2-1,TRBV28,TGTGCCAGCAGTTCTGACCGGGCGCGAAGCTCCTACAATGAGCAGTTCTTC,CASSSDRARSSYNEQFF
-,TRBD1,TRBJ1-2,TRBV27,TGTGCCAGCAGTTTGGGGACAGGGTGGGGCTACACCTTC,CASSLGTGWGYTF
-,TRBD1,TRBJ2-7,TRBV13,TGTGCCAGCAGCCCCCGGGGATCGGGACAGTACTACGAGCAGTACTTC,CASSPRGSGQYYEQYF